This T cell receptor (beta chain) was identified during a study of blood T cell repertoires in COVID-19. In terms of age and location, participants ranged from roughly 18 to 100 years and lived in about two dozen US areas. In the authors' workflow: Scientists estimated how many nucleated cells there were by amplifying reference gene primers. Sequenced by immunoSEQ multiplex PCR; TCRdb stores in-frame clones only, minus some. Clonal size and the V and J genes are those of that table, whereas D and trimming came from the DNA. The sample includes 200,000 to 250,000 clones, 85% of them seen just once. The CDR3 is made up of 13 amino acids. V dropped 1 base and J dropped 6; count of bases not matched to a gene: 4. Germline-derived CDR1 and CDR2 are SQVTM and ANQGSEA.

The material sequenced was PBMCs or T cells enriched from blood (not recorded which). This chain uses TRBV29-1 with TRBJ2-7; 9 bases are shared with TRBD2. This receptor was taken from a man aged 35 to 55 who had recovered from COVID-19. The CDR3 sequence: CSVEVGLASEQYF. Written as DNA, the CDR3 is TGCAGCGTTGAAGTGGGACTAGCTTCCGAGCAGTACTTC.